This T cell receptor (beta chain) was captured in a study of CD8+ T cells in alopecia areata. Following RNA extraction, reverse transcription yielded cDNA that acted as the sequencing template. Libraries were prepared by immunoSEQ multiplex PCR; TCRdb keeps only in-frame clonotypes and omits some of them. Counted here are more than 90,000 clones, 58% occurring once; the ten biggest clones make up more than 25%. CDR1 is MNHEY, CDR2 SMNVEV, per germline (reference sequence). The CDR3 contains 16 residues. V gave up 4 bases and J gave up 2 bases, with 18 bases separating them. Treatment described: oral pan-JAK inhibitor, 5-10 mg twice daily.

This TCR came from a human donor with alopecia areata. The V call is TRBV27, the J call TRBJ2-7, with D maybe TRBD1 (6 bases). The material was CD8+ T cells sorted from blood, obtained at week 4, from a patient treated with tofacitinib. The DNA for the CDR3 is TGTGCCAGCAGTTCCACCAAGTGGACAGAGCCCTACGAGCAGTACTTC. This sequence encodes CASSSTKWTEPYEQYF.